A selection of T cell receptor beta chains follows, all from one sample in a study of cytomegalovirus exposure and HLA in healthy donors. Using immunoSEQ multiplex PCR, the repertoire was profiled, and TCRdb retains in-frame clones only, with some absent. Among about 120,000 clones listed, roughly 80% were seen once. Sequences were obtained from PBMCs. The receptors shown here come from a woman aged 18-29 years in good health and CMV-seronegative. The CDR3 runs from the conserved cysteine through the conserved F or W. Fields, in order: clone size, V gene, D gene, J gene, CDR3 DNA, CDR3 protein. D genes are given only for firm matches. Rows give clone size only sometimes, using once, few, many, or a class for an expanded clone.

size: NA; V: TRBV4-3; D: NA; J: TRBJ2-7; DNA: TGCGCCAGCAGCCAAGCGCATCAGGGGAGACACGAGCAGTACTTC; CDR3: CASSQAHQGRHEQYF
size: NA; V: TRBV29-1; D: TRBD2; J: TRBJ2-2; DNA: TGCAGCGCCTCGACTAGCGGGGGCTCGAACACCGGGGAGCTGTTTTTT; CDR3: CSASTSGGSNTGELFF
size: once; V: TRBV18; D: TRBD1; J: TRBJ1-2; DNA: TGTGCCAGCTCATGGACAGGGAGGAATATATCTGGCTACACCTTC; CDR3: CASSWTGRNISGYTF
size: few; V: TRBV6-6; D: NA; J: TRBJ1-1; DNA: TGTGCCAGCATAGGAGGGGCCGACACTGAAGCTTTCTTT; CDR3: CASIGGADTEAFF
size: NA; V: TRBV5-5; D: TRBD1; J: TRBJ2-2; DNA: TGTGCCAGCACCGAGGGACAGGGAAGGTGGACCGGGGAGCTGTTTTTT; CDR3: CASTEGQGRWTGELFF
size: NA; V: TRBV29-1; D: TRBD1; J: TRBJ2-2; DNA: TGCAGCGTTTTAGGGGGCGAGGTTTTCGGGGAGCTGTTTTTT; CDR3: CSVLGGEVFGELFF
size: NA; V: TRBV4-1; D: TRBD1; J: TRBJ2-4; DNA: TGCGCCAGCAGCCAAGGAACAGGGGGTCAGGCCAAAAACAGTCAGTACTTC; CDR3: CASSQGTGGQAKNSQYF
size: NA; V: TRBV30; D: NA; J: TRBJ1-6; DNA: TGTGCCTGGAGTCTGGGCCAAGTGGGTTCACCCCTCCACTTT; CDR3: CAWSLGQVGSPLHF
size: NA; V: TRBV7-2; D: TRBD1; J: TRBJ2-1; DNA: TGTGCCAGCAGCTTTGTAGGGACAGGGGACTACAATGAGCAGTTCTTC; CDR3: CASSFVGTGDYNEQFF
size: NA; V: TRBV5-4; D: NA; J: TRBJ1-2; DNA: TGTGCCAGCAGCCCGGGACTCGCCGGCTACACCTTC; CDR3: CASSPGLAGYTF
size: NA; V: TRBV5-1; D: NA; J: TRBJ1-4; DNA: TGCGCCAGCAGCTTGGGGCAGGGGTATGAAAAACTGTTTTTT; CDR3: CASSLGQGYEKLFF
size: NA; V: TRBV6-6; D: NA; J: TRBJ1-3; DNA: TGTGCCAGCAGCACGGGACACCCCTCTGGAAACACCATATATTTT; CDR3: CASSTGHPSGNTIYF
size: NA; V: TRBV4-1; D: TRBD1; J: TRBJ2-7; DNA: TGCGCCAGCAGCCTTAGACAGGGCGCTGTCGAGCAGTACTTC; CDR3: CASSLRQGAVEQYF
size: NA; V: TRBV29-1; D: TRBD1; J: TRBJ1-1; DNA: TGCAGCGTTGGGACAGGGGATGAAGCTTTCTTT; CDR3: CSVGTGDEAFF
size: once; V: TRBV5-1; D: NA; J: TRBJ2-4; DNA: TGCGCCAGCAGCTTGGAAGTAGGAGCCCTTCCCAAAAACATTCAGTACTTC; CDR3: CASSLEVGALPKNIQYF
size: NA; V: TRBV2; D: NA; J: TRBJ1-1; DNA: TGTGCCAGCAGTGAGTACAGAATGAACACTGAAGCTTTCTTT; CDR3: CASSEYRMNTEAFF
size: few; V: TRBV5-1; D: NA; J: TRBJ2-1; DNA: TGCGCCAGCAGCTTGCCGGGGAGCTCCTACAATGAGCAGTTCTTC; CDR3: CASSLPGSSYNEQFF
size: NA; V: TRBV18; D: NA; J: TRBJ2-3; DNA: TGTGCCAGCTCACCACCTCTCGAGGGTGCGACAGATACGCAGTATTTT; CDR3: CASSPPLEGATDTQYF
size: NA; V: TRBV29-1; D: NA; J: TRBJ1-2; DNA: TGCAGCGTTGGGTACAGGGAACGGAGTGGCTACACCTTC; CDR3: CSVGYRERSGYTF
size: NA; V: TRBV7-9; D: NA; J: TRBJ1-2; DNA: TGTGCCAGCAGCCCCGGTACAGTTTTTTATGGCTACACCTTC; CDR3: CASSPGTVFYGYTF
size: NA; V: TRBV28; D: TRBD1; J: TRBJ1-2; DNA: TGTGCCAGCAGTTCTTGGACAGGGGGCGGAGGCTACACCTTC; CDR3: CASSSWTGGGGYTF
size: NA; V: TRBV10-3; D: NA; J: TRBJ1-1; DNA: TGTGCCATCAGTGGCGGGAACACTGAAGCTTCCTTT; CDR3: CAISGGNTEASF
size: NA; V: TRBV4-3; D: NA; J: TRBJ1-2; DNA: TGCGCCAGCAGCCAGCGGACAGCGGTTAACTATGGCTACACCTTC; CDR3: CASSQRTAVNYGYTF
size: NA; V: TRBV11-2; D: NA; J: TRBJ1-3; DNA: TGTGCCAGCAGCTTTGGTCCGTATCAGGGGCCTGGAAACACCATATATTTT; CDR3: CASSFGPYQGPGNTIYF
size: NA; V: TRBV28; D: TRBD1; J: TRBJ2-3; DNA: TGTGCCAGCAGTCTCCGACAGGGTAGTCAGTCAGATACGCAGTATTTT; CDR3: CASSLRQGSQSDTQYF
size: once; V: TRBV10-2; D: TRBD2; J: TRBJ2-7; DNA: TGCGCCAGCAGACTAGCGGGAGCTCGGGCCCACGAGCAGTACTTC; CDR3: CASRLAGARAHEQYF
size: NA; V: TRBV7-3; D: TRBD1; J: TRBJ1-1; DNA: TGTGCCAGCAGCCACATCCCAGGGGGCACTGAAGCTTTCTTT; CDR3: CASSHIPGGTEAFF
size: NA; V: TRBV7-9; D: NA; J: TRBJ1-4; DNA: TGTGCCAGCAACGAGGCGGTCGGCGAAAAACTGTTTTTT; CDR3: CASNEAVGEKLFF
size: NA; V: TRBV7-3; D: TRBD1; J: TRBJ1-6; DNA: TGTGCCAGCAGCTTAAGGGCAGGGGGCAATTCACCCCTCCACTTT; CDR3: CASSLRAGGNSPLHF
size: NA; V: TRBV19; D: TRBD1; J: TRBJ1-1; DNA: TGTGCCAGTAGTGCCCTCGCAGGGGGCACTGAAGCTTTCTTT; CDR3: CASSALAGGTEAFF
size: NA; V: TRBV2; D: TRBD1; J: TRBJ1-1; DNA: TGTGCCAGCGGGAGACAGGGCACGGGTACTGAAGCTTTCTTT; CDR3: CASGRQGTGTEAFF
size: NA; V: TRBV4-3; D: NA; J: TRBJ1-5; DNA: TGCGCCAGCAGCCTTACTATACAGGGTTCAAGCCCCCAGCATTTT; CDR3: CASSLTIQGSSPQHF
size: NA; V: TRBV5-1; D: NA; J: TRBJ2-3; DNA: TGCGCCAGCAGCTGGCGGACAGTCACAGATACGCAGTATTTT; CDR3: CASSWRTVTDTQYF